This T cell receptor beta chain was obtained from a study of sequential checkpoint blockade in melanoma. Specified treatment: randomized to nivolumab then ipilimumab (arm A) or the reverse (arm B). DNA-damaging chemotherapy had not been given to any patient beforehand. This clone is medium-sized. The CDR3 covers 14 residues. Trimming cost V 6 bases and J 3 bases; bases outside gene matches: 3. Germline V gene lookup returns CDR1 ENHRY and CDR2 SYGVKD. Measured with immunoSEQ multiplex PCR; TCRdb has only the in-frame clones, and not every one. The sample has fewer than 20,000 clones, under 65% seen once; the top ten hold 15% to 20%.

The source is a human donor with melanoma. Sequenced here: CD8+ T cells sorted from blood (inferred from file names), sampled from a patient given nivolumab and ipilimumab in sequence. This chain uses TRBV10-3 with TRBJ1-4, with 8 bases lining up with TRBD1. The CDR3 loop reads CAIRGTGSNEKLFF. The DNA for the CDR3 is TGTGCCATCAGGGGGACAGGATCTAATGAAAAACTGTTTTTT.